This T cell receptor (beta chain) was captured by sequencing in a study of cytomegalovirus exposure and HLA in healthy donors. About the study: A subsequent analysis reported that the 120 or so validation repertoires were produced on the same platform that had also been used for the 600 to 700 first-cohort repertoires. Study-level points and caveats: For most TCR sequences rarity was the rule, although some public TCRs occurred in many donors.

Some clones are missing from TCRdb's copy, which holds only in-frame ones; the method was immunoSEQ multiplex PCR. The sample includes 120,000 to 150,000 clones, around 88% of them seen just once. In regard to this clone: No antigen is known for it.

The validation cohort, a group of over a hundred subjects, included the donors and was separate from the roughly 700-subject first cohort. The source is a woman younger than 30 in good health and CMV-seropositive. The sequencing sample was made of PBMCs.

The CDR3 loop reads CASSSEGAGELFF. The CDR3 DNA follows: TGTGCCAGCAGTTCTGAAGGAGCTGGGGAGCTGTTTTTT. This rearrangement joins TRBV2 to TRBJ2-2; D unclear. CDR1 is SNHLY, CDR2 FYNNEI, per germline. The V end was cut by 5 bases, the J end by 8 bases, with 12 bases between. The CDR3 loop spans 13 amino acids.